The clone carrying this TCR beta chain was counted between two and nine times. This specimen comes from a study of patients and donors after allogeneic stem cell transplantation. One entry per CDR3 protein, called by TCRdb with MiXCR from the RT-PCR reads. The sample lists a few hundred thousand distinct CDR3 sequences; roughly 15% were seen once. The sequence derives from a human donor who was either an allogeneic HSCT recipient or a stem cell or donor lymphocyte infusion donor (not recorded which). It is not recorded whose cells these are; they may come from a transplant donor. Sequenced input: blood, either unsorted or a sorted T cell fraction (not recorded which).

CDR3 region: CSAREGGGSTFEEQFF. As DNA, the CDR3 is TGCAGTGCTAGAGAAGGTGGCGGGAGCACGTTCGAGGAGCAGTTCTTC. The chain is built from TRBV20-1 and TRBJ2-1; 7 nucleotides line up with TRBD2. CDR3 size: 16 residues. With V trimmed by 0 bases and J by 10 bases, 15 bases remained unmatched. Germline-derived CDR1 and CDR2 are DFQATT and SNEGSKA (reference sequence).